This TCR beta chain was profiled in a study of T cell responses to AZD1222 COVID-19 vaccine. Findings of the study overall: Females outnumbered males among donors, who were mostly white British; clonal diversity was possibly underestimated. Reports indicate that nearly half of spike-specific TCRs are directed at unmutated variant regions. Across the whole spike, CD4 TCRs peaked at regions 160-218 and 743-854. No day 14 peak samples; only post-peak repertoires were characterized.

Trimming removed 4 bases from V and 0 bases from J, with 10 bases in between. Germline V gene sequence: CDR1 SGHNT, CDR2 YYREEE (reference sequence). The CDR3 sequence is 14 residues long. This table comes from immunoSEQ multiplex PCR, and its TCRdb copy is limited to in-frame clones, with some not included. The sample lists more than 150,000 clones; 94% were seen once. Regarding this clone: Antigen unknown.

The sample was peripheral blood, taken 28 days after the second AZD1222 dose. This TCR was recovered from an adult who received the AZD1222 COVID-19 vaccine. V gene TRBV5-4 combines with J gene TRBJ2-5, with no clear D. CDR3 residues: CASSATVDQETQYF. Here the CDR3 DNA reads TGTGCCAGCAGCGCTACAGTTGACCAAGAGACCCAGTACTTC.